This is a list of T cell receptor beta chains from one sample in a study of cytomegalovirus exposure and HLA in healthy donors. Assay: immunoSEQ multiplex PCR; the TCRdb copy retains only in-frame clones and omits some. This table has 150,000 to 180,000 clones, approximately 80% appearing once. Source material: PBMCs. Every receptor here comes from a man aged 30 to 39 in good health and CMV-seropositive. Both conserved end residues are part of each CDR3. The order of the fields is V gene, clone size, J gene, D gene, CDR3 DNA, CDR3 protein. The D gene is left open where the match is weak. The listing skips clone size in some rows; elsewhere it reads once, few, many or a size class.

TRBV27	-	TRBJ1-2	-	TGTGCCAGCAGTTCCACACACGACAGGAACTATGGCTACACCTTC	CASSSTHDRNYGYTF
TRBV11-1	-	TRBJ2-7	-	TGTGCCAGCAGCTTAAACAGGGTGAGAAACGAGCAGTACTTC	CASSLNRVRNEQYF
TRBV6-5	-	TRBJ2-5	TRBD1	TGTGCCAGCAGTTATTCCGGACAGGGAGGAGAGACCCAGTACTTC	CASSYSGQGGETQYF
TRBV5-1	-	TRBJ1-5	-	TGCGCCAGCAGCATATACGGAGATCAGCCCCAGCATTTT	CASSIYGDQPQHF
TRBV19	-	TRBJ1-1	TRBD1	TGTGCCAGTAGTATCGGGTACAGGGGACGGATGAACACTGAAGCTTTCTTT	CASSIGYRGRMNTEAFF
TRBV30	-	TRBJ2-3	-	TGTGCCTGGAGACTAGTGGCTAGCACAGATACGCAGTATTTT	CAWRLVASTDTQYF
TRBV29-1	-	TRBJ2-7	-	TGCAGCGTTACTACGAGTCAAAGGGGTTTTTACGAGCAGTACTTC	CSVTTSQRGFYEQYF
TRBV14	few	TRBJ2-3	TRBD1	TGTGCCAGCAGCCCCTATGGCAGGGGGCAAGATACGCAGTATTTT	CASSPYGRGQDTQYF
TRBV6-1	-	TRBJ1-5	TRBD1	TGTGCCAGCACTAAGGACAGGGTCGGTCAGCCCCAGCATTTT	CASTKDRVGQPQHF
TRBV7-9	-	TRBJ1-5	-	TGTGCCAGCAGCTTAGGCCAGGGGATTCAGCCCCAGCATTTT	CASSLGQGIQPQHF
TRBV4-2	-	TRBJ1-1	TRBD1	TGTGCCAGCAGCCAACCGGACAGGGTAGCTGAAGCTTTCTTT	CASSQPDRVAEAFF